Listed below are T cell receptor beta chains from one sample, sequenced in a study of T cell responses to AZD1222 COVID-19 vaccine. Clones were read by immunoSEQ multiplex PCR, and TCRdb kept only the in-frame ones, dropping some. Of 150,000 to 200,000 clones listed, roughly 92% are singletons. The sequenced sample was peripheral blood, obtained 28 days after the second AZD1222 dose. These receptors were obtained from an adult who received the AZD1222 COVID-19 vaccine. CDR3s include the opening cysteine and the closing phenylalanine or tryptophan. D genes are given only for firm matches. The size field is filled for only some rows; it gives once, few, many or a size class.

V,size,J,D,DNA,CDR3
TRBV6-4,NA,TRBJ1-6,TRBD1,TGTGCCAGCAGCCACGGGACAGGGTATACCAATTGGTCCCTCCACTTT,CASSHGTGYTNWSLHF
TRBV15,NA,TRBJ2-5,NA,TGTGCCACCAGCAGAGGAGCAAGGAGCGCCCAAGAGACCCAGTACTTC,CATSRGARSAQETQYF
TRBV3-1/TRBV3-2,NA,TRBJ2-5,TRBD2,TGTGCCAGCAGCCAAGATCCAGCGGGGGGGAGGGAGACCCAGTACTTC,CASSQDPAGGRETQYF
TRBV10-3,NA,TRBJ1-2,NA,TGTGCCAGTGTGTCTGACCTCTATCCTTCGGGCTACACCTTC,CASVSDLYPSGYTF
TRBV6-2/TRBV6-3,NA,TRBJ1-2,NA,TGTGCCAGCAGTTACGAGGACAGCCTAATCTATGGCTACACCTTC,CASSYEDSLIYGYTF
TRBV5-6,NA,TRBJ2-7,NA,TGTGCCAGCAGCAACAGGGTCTCCTACGAGCAGTACTTC,CASSNRVSYEQYF
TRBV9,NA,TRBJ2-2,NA,TGTGCCAGCAGCGAAAGAGGAGGGTTCACCGGGGAGCTGTTTTTT,CASSERGGFTGELFF
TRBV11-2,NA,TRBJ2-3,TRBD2,TGTGCCAGCAGCTCCCGTAGTAGCGGGGGGGTGACAGATACGCAGTATTTT,CASSSRSSGGVTDTQYF
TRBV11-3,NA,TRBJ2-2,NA,TGTGCCAGCAGGAGGGGCTCCGGGACCGGGGAGCTGTTTTTT,CASRRGSGTGELFF
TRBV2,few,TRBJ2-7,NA,TGTGCCAGCACCCGCGAGGATTCCTACGAGCAGTACTTC,CASTREDSYEQYF
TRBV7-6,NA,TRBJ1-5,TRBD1,TGTGCCAGCAGCTCCAGGACAGGGGCCAATCAGCCCCAGCATTTT,CASSSRTGANQPQHF
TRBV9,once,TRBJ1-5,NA,TGTGCCAGCAGCCCGAGGAGTGCTGGACAGCCCCAGCATTTT,CASSPRSAGQPQHF
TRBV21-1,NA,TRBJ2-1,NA,TGTGCCAGCAGGTCAACGGGGATGGTGGCGGCCAATGAGCAGTTCTTC,CASRSTGMVAANEQFF
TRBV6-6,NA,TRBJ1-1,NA,TGTGCCAGCAGTCACTGGGACAACCTGAACACTGAAGCTTTCTTT,CASSHWDNLNTEAFF
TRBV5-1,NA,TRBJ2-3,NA,TGCGCCAGCAGCTTGAACGGGGCGCCTAGCACAGATACGCAGTATTTT,CASSLNGAPSTDTQYF
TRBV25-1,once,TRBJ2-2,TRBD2,TGTGCCAGCACCTTGGGACGGGAGGTATACACCGGGGAGCTGTTTTTT,CASTLGREVYTGELFF
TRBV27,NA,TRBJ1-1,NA,TGTGCCAGCAGTTTATTCGGGGGTATTGAAGCTTTCTTT,CASSLFGGIEAFF
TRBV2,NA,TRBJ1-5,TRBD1,TGTGCCAGCAGTGGGACAGGGGGCCAGCCCCAGCATTTT,CASSGTGGQPQHF
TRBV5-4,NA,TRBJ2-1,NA,TGTGCCAGCAGCCCCCTTACCCGAGGCTTCTACAATGAGCAGTTCTTC,CASSPLTRGFYNEQFF
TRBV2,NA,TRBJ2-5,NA,TGTGCCAGCCGGTATCAAGAGACCCAGTACTTC,CASRYQETQYF
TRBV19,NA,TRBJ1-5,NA,TGTGCCAGTGTAAGGGGACCGAGAAATCAGCCCCAGCATTTT,CASVRGPRNQPQHF
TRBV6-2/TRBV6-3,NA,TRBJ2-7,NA,TGTGCCAGCAGTTTAACCGAGGGGCCCTACTACGAGCAGTACTTC,CASSLTEGPYYEQYF
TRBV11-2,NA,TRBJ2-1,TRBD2,TGTGCCAGCAGTCCGAGATCTAGCGGGGGGAATGGTGAGCAGTTCTTC,CASSPRSSGGNGEQFF
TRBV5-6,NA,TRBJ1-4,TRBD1,TGTGGACAGGGGAGGGATGAAAAACTGTTTTTT,CGQGRDEKLFF
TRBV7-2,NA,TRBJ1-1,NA,TGTGCCAGCAGCGCCGGCCCGGGCACTGAAGCTTTCTTT,CASSAGPGTEAFF
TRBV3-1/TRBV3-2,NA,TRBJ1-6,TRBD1,TGTGCCAGCAGCCCGGGACAGGCCAATTCACCCCTCCACTTT,CASSPGQANSPLHF
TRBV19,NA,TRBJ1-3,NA,TGTGCCAGTACCAGGCCGGGAGCTGGAAACACCATATATTTT,CASTRPGAGNTIYF
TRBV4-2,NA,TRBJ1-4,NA,TGTGCCAGCAGCCAGGGGGCCCGAGAAAAACTGTTTTTT,CASSQGAREKLFF
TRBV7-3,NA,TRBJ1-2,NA,TGTGCCAGCAGCTTAGGGGGGCTAAACGGCTACACCTTC,CASSLGGLNGYTF
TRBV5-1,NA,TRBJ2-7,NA,TGCGCCAGCAGCTTGGGGTCGGAGAACTACGAGCAGTACTTC,CASSLGSENYEQYF
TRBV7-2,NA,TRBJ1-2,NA,TGTGCCAGCAGCTTAAGGCAGGTGCGGGAGGACTATGGCTACACCTTC,CASSLRQVREDYGYTF
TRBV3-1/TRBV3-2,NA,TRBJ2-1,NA,TGTGCCAGCAGCCGAGGGGCCGACCGGGTGGGGAATGAGCAGTTCTTC,CASSRGADRVGNEQFF
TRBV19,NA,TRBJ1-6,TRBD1,TGTGCCAGTAAGCGGACAGGTTTTTCTAATAATTCACCCCTCCACTTT,CASKRTGFSNNSPLHF
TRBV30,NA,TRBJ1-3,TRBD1,TGTGCCTGGGCCAGGGGGGGGGAGTCCTCTGGAAACACCATATATTTT,CAWARGGESSGNTIYF
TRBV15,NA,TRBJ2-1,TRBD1,TGTGCCACCAGCAGGGACAGGGCGAACAATGAGCAGTTCTTC,CATSRDRANNEQFF
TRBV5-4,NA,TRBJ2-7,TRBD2,TGTGCCAGCAGCTTGGATTGGGCGGGGGGGGCCTACGAGCAGTACTTC,CASSLDWAGGAYEQYF
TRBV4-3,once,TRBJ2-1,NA,TGCGCCAGCAGCCAAGTTGGACCGTACAATGAGCAGTTCTTC,CASSQVGPYNEQFF
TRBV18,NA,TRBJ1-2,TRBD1,TGTGCCAGCTCACCGACGACAGGGACAAGCTATGGCTACACCTTC,CASSPTTGTSYGYTF
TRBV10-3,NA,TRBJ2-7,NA,TGTGCCATCAGTGCCGCAAGGGGAGAGCAGTACTTC,CAISAARGEQYF
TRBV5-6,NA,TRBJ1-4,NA,TGTGCCAGCAGCCGGCCCGGGGGGTGGAATGAAAAACTGTTTTTT,CASSRPGGWNEKLFF
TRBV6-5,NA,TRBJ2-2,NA,TGTGCCAGCAGAGTAGGGGGAATGTCCGGGGAGCTGTTTTTT,CASRVGGMSGELFF
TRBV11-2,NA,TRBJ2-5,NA,TGTGCCAGCATTACGGGGCAGGGGCGACCCCAAGAGACCCAGTACTTC,CASITGQGRPQETQYF